The rows below give T cell receptor beta chains drawn from one sample of a study of blood T cells in healthy people across ages. TCRdb re-derived calls from the 5' RACE reads in MiXCR, one entry per CDR3 protein. The table has 1.5 million to 2 million distinct CDR3 sequences, about 49% seen once; the top ten hold more than 2%. The sample comprised blood. The receptors were sampled from a woman aged 40 to 50 in good health. CDR3s include the opening cysteine and the closing phenylalanine or tryptophan. D genes are given only for firm matches. A clone size is listed for some rows: how often the clone was seen (once, few, many), or a class if it is expanded.

DNA: TGCGCCAGCAGCCAAGAACAGGGTAGCACTGAAGCTTTCTTT; CDR3: CASSQEQGSTEAFF; D: NA; V: TRBV4-1; size: few; J: TRBJ1-1
DNA: TGTGCCAGCAGTTTAAGGGGGGGCGCAGGACTACGTTTCGAGCAGTACTTC; CDR3: CASSLRGGAGLRFEQYF; D: NA; V: TRBV27; size: NA; J: TRBJ2-7
DNA: TGTGTCAGCAGCGTAGACCGCCGCACTAGCGGTGGCGGAAAAAATGAGCAGTTCTTC; CDR3: CVSSVDRRTSGGGKNEQFF; D: TRBD2; V: TRBV9; size: NA; J: TRBJ2-1
DNA: TGTGCCAGCAGCTTAGTTCCCGCGCTAGCGGGGGGTACAGATACGCAGTATTTT; CDR3: CASSLVPALAGGTDTQYF; D: TRBD2; V: TRBV11-2; size: once; J: TRBJ2-3
DNA: TGTGCCAGCAGCCGCCAGGGAGTAAATGGCTACACCTTC; CDR3: CASSRQGVNGYTF; D: NA; V: TRBV3-1; size: NA; J: TRBJ1-2
DNA: TGTGCCAGCAGTTTAGGTCCTTATACAGGGGGCTACTATGGCTACACCTTC; CDR3: CASSLGPYTGGYYGYTF; D: TRBD1; V: TRBV28; size: once; J: TRBJ1-2
DNA: TGCGCCAGCAGCTTAGACGGGTTTAATCAGCCCCAGCATTTT; CDR3: CASSLDGFNQPQHF; D: NA; V: TRBV5-1; size: NA; J: TRBJ1-5
DNA: TGTGCCAGCAGCTCCTGGACAGGGGGGCGTTCTGGAAACACCATATATTTT; CDR3: CASSSWTGGRSGNTIYF; D: TRBD1; V: TRBV11-2; size: NA; J: TRBJ1-3
DNA: TGTGCCAGCAGTGCGAGCCAGGACAGTAATTCACCCCTCCACTTT; CDR3: CASSASQDSNSPLHF; D: NA; V: TRBV6-1; size: NA; J: TRBJ1-6
DNA: TGCAGTGCTAAGCCGGGACAGGGCCTCACCTACGAGCAGTACTTC; CDR3: CSAKPGQGLTYEQYF; D: TRBD1; V: TRBV20-1; size: many; J: TRBJ2-7
DNA: TGTGCCAGCAGCCAATCGGCCCTCCCGGGACAGGGGAACACTGAAGCTTTCTTT; CDR3: CASSQSALPGQGNTEAFF; D: TRBD1; V: TRBV7-2; size: once; J: TRBJ1-1
DNA: TGCGCCAGCAGCCAAGATACTAACTGGGGAGAGACCCAGTACTTC; CDR3: CASSQDTNWGETQYF; D: NA; V: TRBV4-3; size: NA; J: TRBJ2-5
DNA: TGTGCCAGCAGTCCCGACAGGGATGGGCACGAGCAGTACTTC; CDR3: CASSPDRDGHEQYF; D: TRBD1; V: TRBV6-1; size: NA; J: TRBJ2-7
DNA: TGTGCCAGCAGCGTAGCGGGGGGAGCCTACGAGCAGTACTTC; CDR3: CASSVAGGAYEQYF; D: TRBD2; V: TRBV5-1; size: NA; J: TRBJ2-7
DNA: TGTGCCAGCAGCTTATACCCAGAGCCAAATTCACCCCTCCACTTT; CDR3: CASSLYPEPNSPLHF; D: NA; V: TRBV7-2; size: few; J: TRBJ1-6
DNA: TGTGCCAGCAGGGATAAGGGGTGGGGCTACACCTTC; CDR3: CASRDKGWGYTF; D: NA; V: TRBV6-5; size: NA; J: TRBJ1-2
DNA: TGTGCCAGCAGAACTGGACGGCTTAGCACAGATACGCAGTATTTT; CDR3: CASRTGRLSTDTQYF; D: NA; V: TRBV6-2/TRBV6-3; size: NA; J: TRBJ2-3
DNA: TGCAGTGCTAGAGATTCGCGGGGAGGCAGGAATACGCAGTATTTT; CDR3: CSARDSRGGRNTQYF; D: NA; V: TRBV20-1; size: few; J: TRBJ2-3
DNA: TGTGCCAGCAGCCAAAAAACATATCCGGGGCCTAGCACAGATACGCAGTATTTT; CDR3: CASSQKTYPGPSTDTQYF; D: NA; V: TRBV4-2; size: NA; J: TRBJ2-3
DNA: TGTGCCAGCAGTTACAGTAGAGAGGGTACGCAGTATTTT; CDR3: CASSYSREGTQYF; D: NA; V: TRBV28; size: NA; J: TRBJ2-3
DNA: TGTGCCAGCAGCTTAGGGGCTAGAGCGGATGAGCAGTTCTTC; CDR3: CASSLGARADEQFF; D: NA; V: TRBV7-2; size: NA; J: TRBJ2-1
DNA: TGTGCCAGCAGCTGTCAGACAGGGGACTCAAGCCAGTACTTC; CDR3: CASSCQTGDSSQYF; D: TRBD1; V: TRBV13; size: NA; J: TRBJ2-7
DNA: TGTGCCAGCAGAAAGGCGGGGGGGCACGACGAGCAGTACTTC; CDR3: CASRKAGGHDEQYF; D: TRBD2; V: TRBV12-3/TRBV12-4; size: NA; J: TRBJ2-7